Sequencing of this T cell receptor (beta chain) was carried out in a study of blood T cell repertoires in COVID-19. In the study overall: From T cells, B-cell-depleted T cells, or PBMCs came the material, which was cDNA or gDNA.

Clones were read by immunoSEQ multiplex PCR, and TCRdb kept only the in-frame ones, dropping some. The table has fewer than 250,000 clones, more than 75% seen once; the top ten hold roughly 7.2%. The CDR3 consists of 13 residues. The germline gives CDR1 SNHLY, CDR2 FYNNEI. The germline V and J ends were trimmed by 3 bases and 6 bases, with 11 bases remaining between them. The TCR originated in a man aged 25-40 years in a cohort exposed to, infected with or recovered from COVID-19 (not recorded which). The chain joins TRBV2 to TRBJ1-2; D ambiguous. The material sequenced was PBMCs or T cells enriched from blood (not recorded which). CDR3 coding DNA: TGTGCCAGCAGTGATGAAGGCGGCCATGGCTACACCTTC. Protein sequence: CASSDEGGHGYTF.